This TCR beta chain appears in the sequencing data of a study of blood T cell repertoires in COVID-19. This CDR3 is 12 amino acids long. Looked up from germline, CDR1 is LNHDA and CDR2 is SQIVND (reference sequence). V lost 8 bases and J 4 bases, leaving 11 bases between the germline ends. The data were produced by immunoSEQ multiplex PCR, yet TCRdb's version contains in-frame clones alone and is incomplete. This table has 210,000 or so clones, about 85% appearing once. The chain has TRBV19 and TRBJ1-2, with D maybe TRBD1 (5 bases). The sequencing input was peripheral blood. The TCR was taken from a woman aged 18 to 35 who had recovered from COVID-19. The CDR3 DNA reads as TGTGCCAGTTACCAGGGTTTCTATGGCTACACCTTC. It codes for CASYQGFYGYTF.